This is a list of T cell receptor beta chains from one sample in a study of immune evolution from preneoplasia to lung adenocarcinoma. The table came from immunoSEQ multiplex PCR; TCRdb's copy has only in-frame clones and leaves some out. Of some 5,600 clones detected, about 73% appear once; the ten largest clones hold over 9%. The specimen sequenced was FFPE lung adenocarcinoma in situ tissue. Receptors were obtained from a person aged 55-79 years with lung adenocarcinoma. Both conserved end residues are part of each CDR3. The D gene is left open where the match is weak. Not all rows give a size; the values are once, few, many and, for expanded clones, a class.

clone size,V gene,D gene,J gene,CDR3 DNA,CDR3 protein
.,TRBV9,.,TRBJ2-3,TGTGCCAGCAGCCTCGGGGGGCGCCTTAGCACAGATACGCAGTATTTT,CASSLGGRLSTDTQYF
.,TRBV6-1,.,TRBJ2-7,TGTGCCAGCAGCAGGGGTACGGACAGTTCCTACGAGCAGTACTTC,CASSRGTDSSYEQYF
.,TRBV11-3,.,TRBJ1-1,TGTGCCAGCAGCCCCGGTGATACTGAAGCTTTCTTT,CASSPGDTEAFF
few,TRBV9,.,TRBJ1-5,TGTGCCAGCAGCGTTGGCGGGATGAATCAGCCCCAGCATTTT,CASSVGGMNQPQHF
.,TRBV7-9,.,TRBJ2-2,TGTGCCAGCAGCCCGCAACAGGGTTTCGGGGAGCTGTTTTTT,CASSPQQGFGELFF
few,TRBV30,TRBD1,TRBJ1-2,TGTGCCTGGAGTGTACAGGGACAGGGATATGGCTACACCTTC,CAWSVQGQGYGYTF
.,TRBV7-9,TRBD1,TRBJ2-7,TGTGCCAGCAGCTCATTCCCCGGGACAGGGGGGAACTACTACGAGCAGTACTTC,CASSSFPGTGGNYYEQYF
.,TRBV6-5,.,TRBJ2-2,TGTGCCATAGAACCCGGGGAGCTGTTTTTT,CAIEPGELFF
.,TRBV6-5,.,TRBJ1-1,TGTGCCAGCAGCTCGGCGGGGACTGAAGCTTTCTTT,CASSSAGTEAFF
.,TRBV29-1,.,TRBJ1-4,TGCAGCGTTGAGGAGCAGCGCAATGAAAAACTGTTTTTT,CSVEEQRNEKLFF
.,TRBV25-1,.,TRBJ1-5,TGTGCCAGCAGGGAGGGAAATCAGCCCCAGCATTTT,CASREGNQPQHF
.,TRBV11-2,.,TRBJ1-1,TGTGCCAGTAGATATGGGGTCGGAACTGAAGCTTTCTTT,CASRYGVGTEAFF
.,TRBV30,.,TRBJ2-2,TGTGCCTGGGGTGGGGGTTACACCGGGGAGCTGTTTTTT,CAWGGGYTGELFF
.,TRBV2,.,TRBJ1-6,TGTGCCAGCAGTGTCGTAAATTCACCCCTCCACTTT,CASSVVNSPLHF
.,TRBV28,.,TRBJ2-1,TGTGCCAGCAGTGGGTCACACAACAATGAGCAGTTCTTC,CASSGSHNNEQFF
.,TRBV9,TRBD2,TRBJ2-5,TGTGCCAGCAGCACGAGAGGAAGCGGGGGGGGTCAAGAGACCCAGTACTTC,CASSTRGSGGGQETQYF
few,TRBV2,TRBD1,TRBJ2-1,TGTGCCAGCAGTGAATACAGGGGTGAGCAGTTCTTC,CASSEYRGEQFF
.,TRBV5-4,.,TRBJ1-2,TGTGCCAGCAGCACCAGGGATCCCGGGGCGTATGGCTACACCTTC,CASSTRDPGAYGYTF
.,TRBV5-1,TRBD1,TRBJ2-7,TGCGCCAGCAGCACCGGGACAGGGGGCCTTCGGAGCCTCTTC,CASSTGTGGLRSLF
.,TRBV6-1,.,TRBJ1-5,TGTGCCAGCAGTGTGACCGCCGATCAGCCCCAGCATTTT,CASSVTADQPQHF
.,TRBV9,.,TRBJ2-3,TGTGCCAGCAGCGGACGTGGGGGGGCCCAAGATACGCAGTATTTT,CASSGRGGAQDTQYF
.,TRBV6-5,.,TRBJ1-3,TGTGCCAGCAGTTACTCAGGCAGCTCTGGAAACACCATATATTTT,CASSYSGSSGNTIYF
.,TRBV5-1,.,TRBJ1-5,TGCGCCAGCAGCACGGACGGTAGCAATCAGCCCCAGCATTTT,CASSTDGSNQPQHF
.,TRBV7-9,.,TRBJ2-7,TGTGCCAGCAGCTTAGGGGGGCACTCCTACGAGCAGTACTTC,CASSLGGHSYEQYF
.,TRBV7-8,TRBD2,TRBJ2-5,TGTGCCAGCAGATTACTAGCGGGGAAAGAGACCCAGTACTTC,CASRLLAGKETQYF
.,TRBV7-9,.,TRBJ1-1,TGTGCCAGCAGCTTAGTGCTCGGGATGATGAACACTGAAGCTTTCTTT,CASSLVLGMMNTEAFF
.,TRBV7-9,.,TRBJ2-7,TGTGCCAGCAGCTTCACACAGGGAGGAGAGCAGTACTTC,CASSFTQGGEQYF
.,TRBV7-2,.,TRBJ2-7,TGTGCCAGCAGTCGCGACAACTACGAGCAGTACTTC,CASSRDNYEQYF
.,TRBV29-1,TRBD2,TRBJ2-7,TGCAGCGCACAGGGACTAGCGGGGGATCACATGGAGTACGAGCAGTACTTC,CSAQGLAGDHMEYEQYF
.,TRBV6-1,.,TRBJ2-1,TGTGCCAGCAGTGATAGCTGGGCCGCCTACAATGAGCAGTTCTTC,CASSDSWAAYNEQFF